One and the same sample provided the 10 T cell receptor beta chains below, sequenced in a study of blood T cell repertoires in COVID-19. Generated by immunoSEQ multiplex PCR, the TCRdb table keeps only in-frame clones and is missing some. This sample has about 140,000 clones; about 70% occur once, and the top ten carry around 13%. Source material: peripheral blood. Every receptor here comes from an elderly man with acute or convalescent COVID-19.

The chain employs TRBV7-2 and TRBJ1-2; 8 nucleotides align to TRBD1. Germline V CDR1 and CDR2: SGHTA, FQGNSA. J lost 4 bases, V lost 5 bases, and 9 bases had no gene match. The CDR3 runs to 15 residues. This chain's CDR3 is CASSPRGGQVYGYTF. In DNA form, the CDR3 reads TGTGCCAGCAGCCCCAGAGGGGGACAGGTCTATGGCTACACCTTC.

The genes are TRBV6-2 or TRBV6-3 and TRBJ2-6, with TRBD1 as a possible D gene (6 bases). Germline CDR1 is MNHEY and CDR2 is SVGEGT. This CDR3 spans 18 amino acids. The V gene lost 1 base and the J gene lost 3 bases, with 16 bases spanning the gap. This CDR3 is CASSYYRAKLGGANVLTF. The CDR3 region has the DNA TGTGCCAGCAGTTACTACAGGGCCAAACTTGGTGGGGCCAACGTCCTGACTTTC.

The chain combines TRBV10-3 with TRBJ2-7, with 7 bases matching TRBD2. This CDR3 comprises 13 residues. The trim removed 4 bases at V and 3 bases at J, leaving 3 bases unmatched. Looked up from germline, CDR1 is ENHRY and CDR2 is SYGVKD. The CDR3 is CAISGGGYYEQYF. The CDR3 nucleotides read TGTGCCATCAGTGGGGGGGGGTACTACGAGCAGTACTTC.

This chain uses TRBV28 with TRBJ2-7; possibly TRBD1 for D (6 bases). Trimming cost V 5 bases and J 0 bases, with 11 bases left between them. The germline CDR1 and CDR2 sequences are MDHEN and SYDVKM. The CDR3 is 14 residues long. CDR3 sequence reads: CASSQMDSSYEQYF. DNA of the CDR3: TGTGCCAGCAGTCAGATGGACAGCTCCTACGAGCAGTACTTC.

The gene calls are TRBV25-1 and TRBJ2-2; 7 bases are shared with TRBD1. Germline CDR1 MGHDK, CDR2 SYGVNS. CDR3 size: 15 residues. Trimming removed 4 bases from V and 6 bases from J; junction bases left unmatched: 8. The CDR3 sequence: CASSGATGQSGELFF. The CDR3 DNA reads TGTGCCAGCAGTGGAGCGACAGGGCAGTCCGGGGAGCTGTTTTTT. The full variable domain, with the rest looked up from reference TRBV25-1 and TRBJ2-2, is EADIYQTPRYLVIGTGKKITLECSQTMGHDKMYWYQQDPGMELHLIHYSYGVNSTEKGDLSSESTVSRIRTEHFPLTLESARPSHTSQYLCASSGATGQSGELFFGEGSRLTVL.

The CDR3 reads CASTLRPGREETQYF. In DNA form, the CDR3 reads TGTGCCAGCACCCTACGGCCGGGCAGGGAAGAGACCCAGTACTTC. The V and J genes are TRBV3-1 (or the pseudogene TRBV3-2) and TRBJ2-5; D is possibly TRBD1 (5 bases). This CDR3 is built from 15 residues. Looked up from germline, CDR1 is LGHDT and CDR2 is YNNKEL (reference sequence). With 7 bases removed from V and 3 bases from J, the gap between germline ends came to 18 bases.

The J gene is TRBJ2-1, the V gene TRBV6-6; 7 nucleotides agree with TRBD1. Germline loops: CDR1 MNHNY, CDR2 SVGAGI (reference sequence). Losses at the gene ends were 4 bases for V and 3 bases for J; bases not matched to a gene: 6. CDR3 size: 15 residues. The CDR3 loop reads CASSSPGDSYNEQFF. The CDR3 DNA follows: TGTGCCAGCAGTTCCCCCGGGGACAGCTACAATGAGCAGTTCTTC.

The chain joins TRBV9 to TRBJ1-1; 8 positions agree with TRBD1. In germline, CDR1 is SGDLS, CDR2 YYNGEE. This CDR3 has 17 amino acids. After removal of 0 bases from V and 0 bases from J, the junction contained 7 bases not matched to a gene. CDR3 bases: TGTGCCAGCAGCGTAGGACCGGGGGGACAGGTGAACACTGAAGCTTTCTTT. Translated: CASSVGPGGQVNTEAFF.

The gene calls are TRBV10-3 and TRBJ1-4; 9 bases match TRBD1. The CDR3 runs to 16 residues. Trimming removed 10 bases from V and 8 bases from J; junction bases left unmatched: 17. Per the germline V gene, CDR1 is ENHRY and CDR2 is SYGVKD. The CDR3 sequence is CATRGGQGIVDEKLFF. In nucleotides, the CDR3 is TGTGCCACTAGGGGGGGACAGGGAATCGTGGACGAAAAACTGTTTTTT.

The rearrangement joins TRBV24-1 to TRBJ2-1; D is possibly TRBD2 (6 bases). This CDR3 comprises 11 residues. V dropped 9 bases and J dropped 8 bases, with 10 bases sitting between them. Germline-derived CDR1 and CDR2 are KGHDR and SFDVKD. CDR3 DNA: TGTGCCACCCAGACGGGGGATGAGCAGTTCTTC. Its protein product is CATQTGDEQFF.